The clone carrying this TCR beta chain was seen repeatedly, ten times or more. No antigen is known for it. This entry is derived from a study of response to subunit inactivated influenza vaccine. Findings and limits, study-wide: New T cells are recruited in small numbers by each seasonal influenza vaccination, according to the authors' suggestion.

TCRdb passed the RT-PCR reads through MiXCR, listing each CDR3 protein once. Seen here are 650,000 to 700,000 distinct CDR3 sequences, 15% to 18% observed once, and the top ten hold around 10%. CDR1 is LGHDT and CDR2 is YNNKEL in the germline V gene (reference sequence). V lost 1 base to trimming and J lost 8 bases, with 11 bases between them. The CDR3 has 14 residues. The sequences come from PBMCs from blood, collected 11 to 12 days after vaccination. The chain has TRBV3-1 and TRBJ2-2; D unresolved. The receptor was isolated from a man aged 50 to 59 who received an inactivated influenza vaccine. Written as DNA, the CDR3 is TGTGCCAGCAGCCAAGGGGCCACGTCGGGGGAGCTGTTTTTT. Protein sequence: CASSQGATSGELFF.